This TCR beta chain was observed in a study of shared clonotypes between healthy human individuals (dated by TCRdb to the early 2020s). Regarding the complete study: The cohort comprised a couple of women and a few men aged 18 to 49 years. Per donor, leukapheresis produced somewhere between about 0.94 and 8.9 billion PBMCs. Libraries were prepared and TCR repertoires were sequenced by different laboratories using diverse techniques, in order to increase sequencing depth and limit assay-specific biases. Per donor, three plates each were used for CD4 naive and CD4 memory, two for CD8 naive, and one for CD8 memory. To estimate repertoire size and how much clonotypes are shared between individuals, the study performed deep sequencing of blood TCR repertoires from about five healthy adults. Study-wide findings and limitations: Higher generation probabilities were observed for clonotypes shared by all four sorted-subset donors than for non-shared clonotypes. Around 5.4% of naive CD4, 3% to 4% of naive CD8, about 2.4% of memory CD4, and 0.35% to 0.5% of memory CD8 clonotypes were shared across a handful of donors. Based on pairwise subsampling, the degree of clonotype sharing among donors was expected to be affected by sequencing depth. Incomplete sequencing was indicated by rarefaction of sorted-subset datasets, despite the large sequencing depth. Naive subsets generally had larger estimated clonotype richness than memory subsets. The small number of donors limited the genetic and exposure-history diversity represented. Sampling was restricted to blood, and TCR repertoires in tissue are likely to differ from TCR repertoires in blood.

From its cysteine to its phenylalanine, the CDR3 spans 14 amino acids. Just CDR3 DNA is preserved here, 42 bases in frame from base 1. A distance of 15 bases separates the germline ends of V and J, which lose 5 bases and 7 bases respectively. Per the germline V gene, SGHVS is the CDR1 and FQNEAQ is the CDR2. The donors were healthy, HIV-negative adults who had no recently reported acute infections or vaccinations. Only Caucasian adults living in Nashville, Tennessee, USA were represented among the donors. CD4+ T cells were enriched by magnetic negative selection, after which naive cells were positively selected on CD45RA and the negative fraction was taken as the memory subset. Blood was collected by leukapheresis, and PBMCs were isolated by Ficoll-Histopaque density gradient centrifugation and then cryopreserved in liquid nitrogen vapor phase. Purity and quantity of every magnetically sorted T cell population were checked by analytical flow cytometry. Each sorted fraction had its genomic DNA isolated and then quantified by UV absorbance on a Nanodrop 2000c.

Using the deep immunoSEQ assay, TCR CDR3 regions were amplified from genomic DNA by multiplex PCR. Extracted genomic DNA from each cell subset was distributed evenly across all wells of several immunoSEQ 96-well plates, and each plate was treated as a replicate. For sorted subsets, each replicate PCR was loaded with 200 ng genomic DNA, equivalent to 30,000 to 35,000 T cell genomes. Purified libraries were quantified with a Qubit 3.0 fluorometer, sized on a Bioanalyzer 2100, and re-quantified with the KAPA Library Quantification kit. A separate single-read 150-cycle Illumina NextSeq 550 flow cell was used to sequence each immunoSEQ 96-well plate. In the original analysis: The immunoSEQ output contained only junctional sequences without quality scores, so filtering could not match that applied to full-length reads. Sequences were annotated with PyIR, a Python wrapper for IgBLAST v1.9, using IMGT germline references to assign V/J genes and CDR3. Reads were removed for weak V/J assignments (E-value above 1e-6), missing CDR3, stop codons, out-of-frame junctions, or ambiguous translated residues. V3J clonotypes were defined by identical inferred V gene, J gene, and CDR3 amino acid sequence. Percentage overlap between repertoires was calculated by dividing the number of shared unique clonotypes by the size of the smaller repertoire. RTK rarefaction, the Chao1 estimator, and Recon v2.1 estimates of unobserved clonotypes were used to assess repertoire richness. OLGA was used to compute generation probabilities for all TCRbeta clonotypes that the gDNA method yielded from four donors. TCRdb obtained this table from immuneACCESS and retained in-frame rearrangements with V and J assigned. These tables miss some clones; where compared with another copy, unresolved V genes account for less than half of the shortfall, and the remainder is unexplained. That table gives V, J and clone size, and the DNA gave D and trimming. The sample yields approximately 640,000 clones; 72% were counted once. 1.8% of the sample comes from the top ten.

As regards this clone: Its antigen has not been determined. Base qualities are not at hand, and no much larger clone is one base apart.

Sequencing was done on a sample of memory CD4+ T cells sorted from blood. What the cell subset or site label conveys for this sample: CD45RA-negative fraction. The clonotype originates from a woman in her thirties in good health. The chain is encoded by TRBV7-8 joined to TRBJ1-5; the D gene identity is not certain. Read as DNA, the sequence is TGTGCCAGCAGCCCCGACCCTGATGGGCAGCCCCAGCATTTT. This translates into CASSPDPDGQPQHF.